This T cell receptor beta chain was identified during a study of T cell responses to AZD1222 COVID-19 vaccine. The method was immunoSEQ multiplex PCR; TCRdb's version includes in-frame clones alone and lacks a portion of them. The sample yields more than 100,000 clones, about 92% seen once. The ends were cut back, 5 bases at V and 3 bases at J, with 14 bases in the middle. This CDR3 is built from 14 residues. In germline, CDR1 is SGHVT, CDR2 SQSDAQ. The sequencing used peripheral blood, collected 28 days after the second AZD1222 dose. The chain recombines TRBV7-4 with TRBJ2-7; no clear D gene. The origin of this receptor is an adult who received the AZD1222 COVID-19 vaccine. CDR3 amino acids: CASSPTAEYYEQYF. For the CDR3, the DNA is TGTGCCAGCAGCCCCACGGCAGAGTACTACGAGCAGTACTTC.